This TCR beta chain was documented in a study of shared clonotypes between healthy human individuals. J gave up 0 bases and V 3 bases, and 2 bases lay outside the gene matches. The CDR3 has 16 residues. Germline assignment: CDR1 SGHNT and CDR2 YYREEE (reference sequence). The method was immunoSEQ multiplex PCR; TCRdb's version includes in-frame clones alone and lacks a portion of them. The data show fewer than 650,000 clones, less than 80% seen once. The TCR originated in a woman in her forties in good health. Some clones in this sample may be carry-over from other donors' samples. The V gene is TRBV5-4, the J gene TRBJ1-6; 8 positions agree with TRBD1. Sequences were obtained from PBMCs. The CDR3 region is CASSWTGSSYNSPLHF. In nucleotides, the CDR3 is TGTGCCAGCAGCTGGACAGGGAGCTCCTATAATTCACCCCTCCACTTT.